This TCR beta chain was sequenced during a study of blood T cell repertoires in COVID-19. Assay used: immunoSEQ multiplex PCR; TCRdb lists only in-frame clones, some missing. The sample lists 70,000 to 100,000 clones, about four fifths seen once, with more than 5.5% in the top ten. The CDR3 extends over 16 amino acids. The V segment lost 1 base and the J segment 3 bases; nucleotides outside the gene matches: 7. Germline CDR1 SGHTA, CDR2 FQGNSA. The chain links TRBV7-2 to TRBJ2-5; 8 bases map to TRBD2. The sequenced material came from peripheral blood. The sequence came from a man aged 50-59 years with active or convalescent COVID-19. The chain's CDR3 is CASSLEGPGGEETQYF. The CDR3 coding sequence is TGTGCCAGCAGCTTAGAAGGCCCGGGGGGGGAAGAGACCCAGTACTTC.